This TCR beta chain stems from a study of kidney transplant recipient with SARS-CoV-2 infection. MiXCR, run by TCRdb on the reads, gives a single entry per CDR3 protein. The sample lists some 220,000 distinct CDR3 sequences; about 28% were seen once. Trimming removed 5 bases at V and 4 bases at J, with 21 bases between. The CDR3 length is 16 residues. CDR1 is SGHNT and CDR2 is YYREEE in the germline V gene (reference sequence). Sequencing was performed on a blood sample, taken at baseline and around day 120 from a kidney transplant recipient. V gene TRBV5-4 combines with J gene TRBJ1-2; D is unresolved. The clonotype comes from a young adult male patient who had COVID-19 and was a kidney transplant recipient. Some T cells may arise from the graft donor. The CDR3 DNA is TGTGCCAGCAGATGTCTCGTACCAGGAAAGACCTATGGCTACACCTTC. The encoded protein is CASRCLVPGKTYGYTF.